The 30 T cell receptor beta chains below come from one sample, sequenced in a study of T-cell reconstitution after alpha-beta-depleted transplantation in children. The authors prepared the TCRbeta library with unique molecular identifiers. TCRdb recomputed calls from the PCR reads with MiXCR, one row per CDR3 protein. Of about 1,000,000 distinct CDR3 sequences listed, roughly 29% were seen once; the top ten hold roughly 30%. The sequenced sample was PBMCs, mostly from graft donor cells, obtained 360 days after TCRalphabeta/CD19-depleted stem cell transplant. The receptors were gathered from a boy less than two years old who had a stem cell transplant for SCID, so the T cells may come from the graft donor.

The chain joins TRBV4-1 to TRBJ2-7; D ambiguous. Germline-derived CDR1 and CDR2 are MGHRA and YSYEKL. This CDR3 is built from 18 residues. Trimming cost V 1 base and J 1 base, with 20 bases left between them. CDR3 DNA: TGCGCCAGCAGCCAAGCTCAAGGGTTAAGATCTCTATCCTACGAGCAGTACTTC. Its protein is CASSQAQGLRSLSYEQYF.

This chain links TRBV7-6 with TRBJ1-6; no clear D. Germline V gene sequence: CDR1 SGHVS, CDR2 FNYEAQ. The CDR3 consists of 13 residues. Trimming removed 4 bases at V and 12 bases at J, with 13 bases between. The CDR3 here is CASSSELRGPLHF. The CDR3, as DNA: TGTGCCAGCAGCTCAGAGCTCCGTGGACCCCTCCACTTT.

This clonotype has more than one count but fewer than ten. This chain links TRBV20-1 with TRBJ2-1, with 10 nucleotides matching TRBD2. The germline CDR1 and CDR2 sequences are DFQATT and SNEGSKA (reference sequence). Unmatched junction bases numbered 6, after V lost 3 bases and J lost 7 bases. The CDR3 has 14 residues. The CDR3 DNA reads TGCAGTGCTAGGAGGGGACTAGCGAGTAATGAGCAGTTCTTC. The encoded protein is CSARRGLASNEQFF.

The genes are TRBV7-2 and TRBJ2-1; D might be TRBD1 or TRBD2, each matching 5 bases. The ends were cut back, 2 bases at V and 3 bases at J, with 11 bases in the middle. The CDR3 loop spans 15 amino acids. From germline, CDR1 is SGHTA and CDR2 FQGNSA. In nucleotides, the CDR3 is TGTGCCAGCAGCTTACAGGGTGCGGGCTACAATGAGCAGTTCTTC. Its translation: CASSLQGAGYNEQFF.

This clonotype was seen only a few times. The chain has TRBV20-1 and TRBJ2-7, with 11 bases matching TRBD2. The CDR3 totals 14 residues. From germline, CDR1 is DFQATT and CDR2 SNEGSKA (reference sequence). After removal of 0 bases from V and 5 bases from J, the junction contained 3 bases not matched to a gene. In DNA form, the CDR3 reads TGCAGTGCTAGAGAGGCTAGCGGGGGGAACGAGCAGTACTTC. Its protein product is CSAREASGGNEQYF.

There are a few counts of this clonotype. The V call is TRBV20-1, the J call TRBJ1-2; 8 bases are a match to TRBD1. The CDR3 has 13 amino acids. V shed 5 bases and J 5 bases; nucleotides not matched to a gene: 7. CDR1 is DFQATT, CDR2 SNEGSKA, per germline (reference sequence). The CDR3 is CSASDRGGYGYTF. The CDR3 DNA sequence: TGCAGTGCTTCCGACAGGGGCGGGTATGGCTACACCTTC.

The rearrangement uses TRBV28 and TRBJ2-1, with no clear D. Looked up from germline, CDR1 is MDHEN and CDR2 is SYDVKM. V lost 6 bases and J lost 0, with 15 bases in between. The CDR3 runs 16 residues. The CDR3 here is CASSPTTETSYNEQFF. CDR3 DNA: TGTGCCAGCAGCCCAACTACGGAAACCTCCTACAATGAGCAGTTCTTC. The full variable domain, with the rest looked up from reference TRBV28 and TRBJ2-1, is DVKVTQSSRYLVKRTGEKVFLECVQDMDHENMFWYRQDPGLGLRLIYFSYDVKMKEKGDIPEGYSVSREKKERFSLILESASTNQTSMYLCASSPTTETSYNEQFFGPGTRLTVL.

This clonotype was seen only a few times. This chain connects TRBV5-6 to TRBJ1-4, with TRBD1 matching over 12 bases. The V gene end was trimmed by 2 bases and the J gene end by 4 bases; junction bases not matched to a gene: 6. The length of the CDR3 is 17 residues. Looked up from germline, CDR1 is SGHDT and CDR2 is YYEEEE. The DNA of the CDR3 is TGTGCCAGCAGCTTCGGGACAGGGGGCATGTATAATGAAAAACTGTTTTTT. Translation: CASSFGTGGMYNEKLFF.

The chain carries TRBV9 and TRBJ2-1, with 7 positions matching TRBD2. CDR1 and CDR2 (germline): SGDLS, YYNGEE. This CDR3 region has 16 residues. The ends lost 1 base at V and 6 bases at J; junction bases unmatched: 10. DNA for the CDR3: TGTGCCAGCAGCGTACTGGGGGACTACTCGCGCAATGAGCAGTTCTTC. It translates to CASSVLGDYSRNEQFF.

J is TRBJ2-7 and V is TRBV30; D is ambiguous. The CDR3 is made up of 13 amino acids. Germline CDR1 GTSNPN, CDR2 SVGIG (reference sequence). The V and J ends lost 0 bases and 2 bases respectively, with 8 bases between them. The CDR3 sequence is CAWSVLSTYEQYF. CDR3 coding DNA: TGTGCCTGGAGTGTACTTTCAACCTACGAGCAGTACTTC.

This sequence joins TRBV29-1 and TRBJ1-5; TRBD1 agrees at 11 bases. The CDR3 spans 16 residues. Germline V CDR1 and CDR2: SQVTM, ANQGSEA. V trimming: 6 bases; J trimming: 1 base; junction bases outside the gene matches: 8. CDR3: CSVRTGGAGSNQPQHF. DNA for the CDR3: TGCAGCGTGAGGACAGGGGGCGCGGGAAGCAATCAGCCCCAGCATTTT. Combining the CDR3 with reference TRBV29-1 and TRBJ1-5 gives the whole variable domain SAVISQKPSRDICQRGTSLTIQCQVDSQVTMMFWYRQQPGQSLTLIATANQGSEATYESGFVIDKFPISRPNLTFSTLTVSNMSPEDSSIYLCSVRTGGAGSNQPQHFGDGTRLSIL.

This chain connects TRBV12-3 or TRBV12-4 to TRBJ1-5, with 10 positions matching TRBD1. V was pared by 5 bases and J by 9 bases, with 13 bases of the junction left unmatched. CDR3 length: 16 amino acids. The CDR3 DNA reads TGTGCCAGCAGTCCCCGGGACAGGGGACGGGGAAGGCCCCAGCATTTT. It yields the protein CASSPRDRGRGRPQHF.

Here the CDR3 reads CASIPGGAGNTIYF. Here the CDR3 DNA reads TGTGCCAGCATTCCCGGGGGCGCGGGAAACACCATATATTTT. The J gene is TRBJ1-3, the V gene TRBV28, with D tentatively TRBD1 (6 bases). CDR3 length: 14 amino acids. V dropped 7 bases and J dropped 4 bases, with 14 bases sitting between them. The V gene's germline CDR1 is MDHEN and CDR2 SYDVKM. The whole variable domain, remainder taken from reference TRBV28 and TRBJ1-3, is DVKVTQSSRYLVKRTGEKVFLECVQDMDHENMFWYRQDPGLGLRLIYFSYDVKMKEKGDIPEGYSVSREKKERFSLILESASTNQTSMYLCASIPGGAGNTIYFGEGSWLTVV.

The chain is built from TRBV4-3 and TRBJ1-1; possible D gene TRBD1, 5 bases. This CDR3 has 16 residues. Looked up from germline, CDR1 is LGHNA and CDR2 is YSLEER. V was trimmed by 2 bases and J by 0 bases, leaving 13 bases between them. The CDR3 coding sequence is TGCGCCAGCAGCCAACCTGGACACCTAATGAACACTGAAGCTTTCTTT. Translation gives CASSQPGHLMNTEAFF.

The rearrangement joins TRBV20-1 to TRBJ2-7; 10 nucleotides match TRBD2. With V trimmed by 5 bases and J by 2 bases, 9 bases remained unmatched. Germline V gene data show CDR1 as DFQATT and CDR2 as SNEGSKA (reference sequence). The CDR3 contains 15 residues. The CDR3 spells CSAGELAGGTYEQYF. CDR3 in DNA: TGCAGTGCTGGTGAATTAGCGGGGGGCACCTACGAGCAGTACTTC.

The chain employs TRBV30 and TRBJ2-2; possible D gene TRBD1, 5 bases. Germline CDR1 and CDR2: GTSNPN and SVGIG (reference sequence). The CDR3 spans 14 residues. With 3 bases removed from V and 5 bases from J, the gap between germline ends came to 13 bases. DNA for the CDR3: TGTGCCTGGAGGCTAATCAGGGAAACCGGGGAGCTGTTTTTT. It is translated as CAWRLIRETGELFF.

This clonotype was recorded a few times. The chain is built from TRBV5-1 and TRBJ2-3; TRBD1 agrees at 7 bases. This CDR3 is 20 amino acids long. Trimming removed 4 bases from V and 2 bases from J; junction bases left unmatched: 22. From germline, CDR1 is SGHRS and CDR2 YFSETQ. CDR3 bases: TGCGCCAGCAGCCTACCTGGGCAGGCCCTAACCGGGACAGCCACAGATACGCAGTATTTT. Translation: CASSLPGQALTGTATDTQYF.

The chain has TRBV20-1 and TRBJ2-4; D is undetermined. The V gene lost 3 bases and the J gene lost 2 bases, with 8 bases spanning the gap. This CDR3 has 13 amino acids. Germline lookup yields CDR1 DFQATT and CDR2 SNEGSKA (reference sequence). The CDR3 here is CSARSHTKNIQYF. In nucleotides, the CDR3 is TGCAGTGCTAGGTCCCACACCAAAAACATTCAGTACTTC.

This clonotype came up once. The chain links TRBV20-1 to TRBJ2-3; either TRBD1 or TRBD2 may fit D (6 bases each). CDR3 length equals 15 residues. From germline, CDR1 is DFQATT and CDR2 SNEGSKA (reference sequence). Trimming left V 6 bases short and J 2 bases short, with 18 bases between. CDR3 sequence (DNA): TGCAGTGCCGGGGGCGGGGCCCTTTACACAGATACGCAGTATTTT. Amino acids: CSAGGGALYTDTQYF.

There are a few counts of this clonotype. The V gene is TRBV12-3 or TRBV12-4, the J gene TRBJ2-2; the D call may be TRBD1 or TRBD2 (6 bases each). This CDR3 is built from 16 residues. Trimming shortened V by 1 base and J by 5 bases, and 14 bases separated the two germline ends. DNA of the CDR3: TGTGCCAGCAGTTTAGTCGGCGGGACAAGGACCGGGGAGCTGTTTTTT. This sequence encodes CASSLVGGTRTGELFF.

This clonotype was picked up a small number of times. The rearrangement links TRBV12-3 or TRBV12-4 to TRBJ1-1; the match to TRBD1 covers 7 bases. This CDR3 contains 15 residues. The trim removed 3 bases at V and 5 bases at J, leaving 9 bases unmatched. The CDR3 DNA follows: TGTGCCAGCAGTTTTCTAAACAGGGGATCAACTGAAGCTTTCTTT. It yields the protein CASSFLNRGSTEAFF.

This clonotype was seen only once. The chain carries TRBV12-3 or TRBV12-4 and TRBJ1-5, with a weak D call TRBD1 (5 bases). This CDR3 comprises 15 residues. The ends were cut back, 5 bases at V and 5 bases at J, with 16 bases in the middle. The CDR3: CASSATGGRHQPQHF. The CDR3, as DNA: TGTGCCAGCAGTGCGACGGGGGGTAGGCATCAGCCCCAGCATTTT.

The V call is TRBV18, the J call TRBJ2-1; TRBD2 might be the D (6 bases). The CDR3 totals 17 residues. Germline loops: CDR1 KGHSH, CDR2 LQKENI. V was clipped by 0 bases and J by 4 bases, with 16 bases between them. The CDR3 coding sequence is TGTGCCAGCTCACCACCGGCGCTAGCGTTGGATTACAATGAGCAGTTCTTC. It is translated as CASSPPALALDYNEQFF. The complete variable domain, with remaining parts taken from reference TRBV18 and TRBJ2-1, reads NAGVMQNPRHLVRRRGQEARLRCSPMKGHSHVYWYRQLPEEGLKFMVYLQKENIIDESGMPKERFSAEFPKEGPSILRIQQVVRGDSAAYFCASSPPALALDYNEQFFGPGTRLTVL.

This clonotype has more than one count but fewer than ten. This chain links TRBV2 with TRBJ2-4; D perhaps matches TRBD1 (5 bases). The CDR3 contains 16 residues. Trimming took 7 bases from V and 6 from J, leaving 22 bases between them. Germline V gene sequence: CDR1 SNHLY, CDR2 FYNNEI. CDR3 amino acids: CASKIGLGQGVNIQYF. In DNA form, the CDR3 reads TGTGCCAGCAAAATTGGCCTCGGGCAGGGCGTAAACATTCAGTACTTC.

The V gene is TRBV9, the J gene TRBJ2-2; 9 bases line up with TRBD2. This CDR3 spans 16 amino acids. V lost 0 bases and J lost 4; bases outside the gene matches: 4. From germline, CDR1 is SGDLS and CDR2 YYNGEE. Written as DNA, the CDR3 is TGTGCCAGCAGCGTAGTAACTAGCGGGCTCACCGGGGAGCTGTTTTTT. It encodes CASSVVTSGLTGELFF. The complete variable domain, with remaining parts taken from reference TRBV9 and TRBJ2-2, reads DSGVTQTPKHLITATGQRVTLRCSPRSGDLSVYWYQQSLDQGLQFLIQYYNGEERAKGNILERFSAQQFPDLHSELNLSSLELGDSALYFCASSVVTSGLTGELFFGEGSRLTVL.

The rearrangement joins TRBV12-3 or TRBV12-4 to TRBJ1-1; D perhaps matches TRBD1 (5 bases). This CDR3 has 15 residues. The ends were cut back, 6 bases at V and 0 bases at J, with 14 bases in the middle. The CDR3 sequence: CASSRYKGMNTEAFF. CDR3 nucleotides: TGTGCCAGCAGCCGATATAAGGGGATGAACACTGAAGCTTTCTTT.

The chain recombines TRBV10-2 with TRBJ1-2, with D possibly being TRBD1 (5 bases). CDR3 length equals 14 residues. The V gene lost 2 bases and the J gene lost 6 bases, with 13 bases spanning the gap. Germline V CDR1 and CDR2: WSHSY, SAAADI. The CDR3 nucleotides read TGCGCCAGCAGTGAGAATAGAGGGGTGGATGGCTACACCTTC. Translating gives CASSENRGVDGYTF.

V and J are TRBV10-1 and TRBJ2-3; 10 positions agree with TRBD2. The germline V gene has CDR1 WNHNN and CDR2 SYGVQD (reference sequence). J was trimmed by 6 bases and V by 1 base; bases with no gene match: 7. The CDR3 spans 16 residues. The CDR3 DNA follows: TGCGCCAGCAGTGAGTACAGCGGGAGGGCCAGGGATACGCAGTATTTT. It encodes CASSEYSGRARDTQYF.

The chain recombines TRBV24-1 with TRBJ2-5, with D possibly called TRBD1 or TRBD2 (5 bases each). V was clipped by 4 bases and J by 7 bases, with 21 bases between them. This CDR3 contains 16 residues. Per the germline V gene, CDR1 is KGHDR and CDR2 is SFDVKD. The CDR3 spells CATSDLPGRPNWTQYF. Written as DNA, the CDR3 is TGTGCCACCAGTGACCTTCCGGGACGGCCTAACTGGACCCAGTACTTC.

This rearrangement joins TRBV10-3 to TRBJ2-1; D possibly corresponds to TRBD2 (5 bases). The V gene's germline CDR1 is ENHRY and CDR2 SYGVKD. The CDR3 covers 13 residues. V lost 8 bases to trimming and J lost 2 bases, with 10 bases between them. CDR3: CAIDGVTYNEQFF. DNA of the CDR3: TGTGCCATCGACGGGGTGACCTACAATGAGCAGTTCTTC.